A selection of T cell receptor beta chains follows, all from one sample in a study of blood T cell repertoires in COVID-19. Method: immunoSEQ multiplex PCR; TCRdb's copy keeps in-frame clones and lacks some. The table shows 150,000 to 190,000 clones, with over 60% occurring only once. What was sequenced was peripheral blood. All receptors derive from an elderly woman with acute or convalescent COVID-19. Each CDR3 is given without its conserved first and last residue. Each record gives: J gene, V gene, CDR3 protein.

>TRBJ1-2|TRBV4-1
ASSQELFRGYGYT
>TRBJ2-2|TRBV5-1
ASSYLAGGPGGELF
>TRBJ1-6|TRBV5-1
ASSNDGGRLH
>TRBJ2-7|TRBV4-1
ASSQGGTGLYEQY
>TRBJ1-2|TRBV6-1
ASSEGTGTGLSYGYT
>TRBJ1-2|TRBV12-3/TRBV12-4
ASSSVRRNGYT
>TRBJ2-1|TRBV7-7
ASSLGNSGGYNEQF
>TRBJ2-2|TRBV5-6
ASSYTTNTGELF
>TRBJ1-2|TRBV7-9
ASNAGGGRITLNYGYT
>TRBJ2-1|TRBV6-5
ASSGNFRQF
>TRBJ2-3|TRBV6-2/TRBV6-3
ASSYPSGDTPTQY
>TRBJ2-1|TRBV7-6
ASSPRQTVSEQF
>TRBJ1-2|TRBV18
ASSPTQEAYGYT
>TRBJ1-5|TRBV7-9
ASSSREGSPQH
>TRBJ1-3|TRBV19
ASSFRQGVAGNTIY
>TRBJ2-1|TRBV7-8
ASSTRWTSGVGNEQF
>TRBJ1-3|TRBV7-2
ASSFRGPSGNTIY
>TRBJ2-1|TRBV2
ASSERRLARGEQF
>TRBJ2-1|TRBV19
ASSIMAGGYNEQF
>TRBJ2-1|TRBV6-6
ASSPVAGLSYNEQF
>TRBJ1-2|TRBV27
ASRPVTGGVGYT
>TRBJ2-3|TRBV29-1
SVLRESDTQY
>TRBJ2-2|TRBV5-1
ASKPGQGTNTGELF
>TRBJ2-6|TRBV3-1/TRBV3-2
ASRTTGSSGANVLT
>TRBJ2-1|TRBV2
ASRPGLAAYNEQF
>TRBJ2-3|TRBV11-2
ASSLREGRTDTQY
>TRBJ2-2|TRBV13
ASSRTGSYTGELF
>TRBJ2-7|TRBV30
AWSPPYSYEQY
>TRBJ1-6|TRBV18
ASSPQYNSPLH
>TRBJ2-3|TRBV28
ASSFLGLAEDTQY
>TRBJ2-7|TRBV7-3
ASSLDGSSYEQY
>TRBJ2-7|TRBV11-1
ASSPLGASSYEQY
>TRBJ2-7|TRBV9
ASSVGPGGGYEQY
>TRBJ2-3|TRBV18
ASSPRVAFKRSTDTQY
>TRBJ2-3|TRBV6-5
ASMRSVGDTQY
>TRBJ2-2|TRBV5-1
ASSLALREDTGELF
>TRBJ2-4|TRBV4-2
ASSQESGGTVSHDIQY
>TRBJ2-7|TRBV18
ASSSGLAGSIVEQY
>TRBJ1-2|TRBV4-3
ASSQEETGLDYGYT
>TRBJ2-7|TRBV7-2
ASSLAGGPGAYEQY
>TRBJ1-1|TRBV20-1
SARPQGEAF
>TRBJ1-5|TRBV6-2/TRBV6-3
ASSYDGTGGRFNQPQH
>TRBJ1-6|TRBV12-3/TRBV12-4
ASRRQGDSPLH
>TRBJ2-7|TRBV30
AWKGGEYEQY
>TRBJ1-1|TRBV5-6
ASSLVSAGMNTEAF